This T cell receptor (beta chain) stems from a study of response to subunit inactivated influenza vaccine. Study results and caveats: Researchers suggested that each seasonal influenza vaccination recruits few new T cells.

The CDR3 sequence is 16 residues long. Germline CDR1 reads SGHTA; CDR2 reads FQGTGA. V lost 5 bases to trimming and J lost 2 bases; unmatched junction nucleotides: 10. Remarks on this clonotype: The antigen is unknown.

TCRdb redid the calling of the RT-PCR reads with MiXCR, one entry per CDR3 protein. The sample consists of around 790,000 distinct CDR3 sequences, roughly 20% of them appearing once. The source material was PBMCs from blood, sampled around 5 days after vaccination. The chain uses TRBV7-3 and TRBJ2-3; 7 bases fit TRBD1. The TCR comes from a man aged 45 to 65 who received an inactivated influenza vaccine. In nucleotides, the CDR3 is TGTGCCAGCAGCCCGAGGGGGCGGTCGACCACAGATACGCAGTATTTT. This sequence encodes CASSPRGRSTTDTQYF.